This T cell receptor beta chain was sequenced during a study of T cells after yellow fever vaccination. Using its own MiXCR run on the 5' RACE reads, TCRdb lists one record per CDR3 protein. Here the sample spans 150,000 or so distinct CDR3 sequences, around 8.5% being singletons. Germline CDR1 is MGHRA and CDR2 is YSYEKL. CDR3 length equals 15 residues. The V and J ends lost 7 bases and 5 bases respectively, with 21 bases between them. The sample here was CD8+ T cells sorted from PBMCs, taken 45 days after the yellow fever booster vaccination. This chain connects TRBV4-1 to TRBJ2-7, with D perhaps matching TRBD1 or TRBD2 (5 bases each). The TCR comes from a man aged 18 to 29 who received the YFV17D yellow fever vaccine. The CDR3 coding sequence is TGCGCCAGCAACAAGGGGACCTATACTATGGACGAGCAGTACTTC. Encoded protein: CASNKGTYTMDEQYF.